The clone carrying this T cell receptor beta chain came up a few times. V was trimmed by 6 bases and J by 7 bases, leaving 18 bases between them. This CDR3 comprises 14 residues. Germline CDR1 is MNHEY and CDR2 is SVGAGI. The sample belongs to a study of T-cell memory formation after mild COVID-19. MiXCR was run by TCRdb on the 5' RACE reads, yielding one entry per CDR3 protein. The data hold more than 120,000 distinct CDR3 sequences, with approximately 21% observed a single time. This chain links TRBV6-5 with TRBJ1-2; the D is unclear. The clonotype was recovered from an adult woman who had mild COVID-19 (a few samples of this study predate the infection). Cell type and time point are not known. The specimen was PBMCs or a T cell subset sorted from them (not recorded which). The CDR3 bases are TGTGCCAGCAGCGCTCTTCAGAATCAGGCTGGCTACACCTTC. As protein: CASSALQNQAGYTF.